The TCR beta chain described here comes from a study of shared clonotypes between healthy human individuals. Study-level information: The study used three CD4 naive, three CD4 memory, two CD8 naive and one CD8 memory plate per donor.

The assay ran at deep level. Per the authors' pipeline: ImmunoSEQ supplied junction-only sequences lacking quality scores, so filtering was different. Only in-frame clones appear in the TCRdb table, and some are missing; sequencing was by immunoSEQ multiplex PCR. V and J calls plus clone size are reproduced from that table; the DNA served to infer D and trimming. In the table there are roughly 2 million clones, 85% to 95% of which are singletons. Concerning this clone: What it binds is not known.

Study-wide results and limits: The study's rarefaction showed incomplete sorted-subset sequencing despite large depth.

The CDR3 consists of 17 residues. Germline CDR1 LGHNA, CDR2 YSLEER. The trim removed 0 bases at V and 3 bases at J, leaving 3 bases unmatched. Sequenced material: naive CD4+ T cells sorted from blood. The subset was: CD45RA+ positively selected. The receptor comes from a man aged 18 to 35 in good health. The chain links TRBV4-3 to TRBJ2-5, with TRBD2 matching 14 bases. The DNA of the CDR3 is TGCGCCAGCAGCCAAGATCGGGGACTAGCGGGAGAAGAGACCCAGTACTTC. Amino acid sequence: CASSQDRGLAGEETQYF.